This T cell receptor beta chain was sequenced during a study of blood T cell repertoires in COVID-19. Study background: COVID-19 samples, acute and convalescent, were from the United States, Italy and Spain. In each case, the material was cDNA or gDNA derived from T cells, B-cell-depleted T cells, or PBMCs.

The junction had 6 bases not matched to a gene; V was cut back by 4 bases and J by 4 bases. The length of the CDR3 is 15 residues. The germline CDR1 and CDR2 sequences are SGHTA and FQGTGA. Study processing details: It was from reference gene primer amplification that nucleated cell counts were estimated. Profiled with immunoSEQ multiplex PCR; TCRdb holds only in-frame clones, not every one. V and J calls plus clone size are reproduced from that table; the DNA served to infer D and trimming. The table lists 87,000 or so clones, around four fifths of them singletons, with approximately 2% in the top ten.

This chain joins TRBV7-3 and TRBJ1-2, with 10 bases lining up with TRBD1. Input material: peripheral blood. The source of this sequence is a woman aged 70 to 79 with acute or convalescent COVID-19. This CDR3 is CASSSRQGAVYGYTF. In DNA form, the CDR3 reads TGTGCCAGCAGCTCGCGACAGGGGGCCGTCTATGGCTACACCTTC.